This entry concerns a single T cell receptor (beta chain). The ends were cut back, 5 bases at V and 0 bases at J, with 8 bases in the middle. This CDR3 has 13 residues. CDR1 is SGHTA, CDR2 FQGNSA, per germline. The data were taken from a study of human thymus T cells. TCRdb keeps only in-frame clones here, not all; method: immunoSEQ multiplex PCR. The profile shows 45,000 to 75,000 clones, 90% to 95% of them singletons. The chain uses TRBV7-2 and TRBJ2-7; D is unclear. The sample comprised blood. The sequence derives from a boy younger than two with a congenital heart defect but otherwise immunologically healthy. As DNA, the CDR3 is TGTGCCAGCAGCACGCTAACCTCCTACGAGCAGTACTTC. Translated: CASSTLTSYEQYF.